The sequence of this TCR beta chain was determined in a study of technical replicates of blood from a handful of donors. The germline V gene encodes CDR1 SEHNR and CDR2 FQNEAQ (reference sequence). V was pared by 5 bases and J by 0 bases, with 13 bases between. This CDR3 spans 15 amino acids. Data came from immunoSEQ multiplex PCR; TCRdb stores just in-frame clones and leaves some out. The sample includes roughly 66,000 clones, approximately 83% of them seen just once. The table lists this clone with a few counts. This chain connects TRBV7-9 to TRBJ1-1; unclear D gene. Sequenced material: PBMCs. This receptor was identified in a human donor in good health. Some clones in this sample may be carry-over from other donors' samples. The CDR3 nucleotides are TGTGCCAGCAGCCAAAGATCCGCGGTGAACACTGAAGCTTTCTTT. It codes for CASSQRSAVNTEAFF.